The clone carrying this TCR beta chain has a handful of counts. This sample is part of a study of T cell changes during pregnancy in multiple sclerosis. Per the germline V gene, CDR1 is MRHNA and CDR2 is SNTAGT. Losses at the gene ends were 5 bases for V and 5 bases for J; bases not matched to a gene: 2. The CDR3 covers 14 residues. Sequencing used immunoSEQ multiplex PCR; TCRdb keeps in-frame clones, though not all of them. The data contain about 15,000 clones, roughly 96% of them singletons. This specimen was peripheral blood, taken in the third trimester of pregnancy. The rearrangement uses TRBV6-4 and TRBJ2-1, with TRBD2 matching 11 bases. This TCR came from a female donor with multiple sclerosis, enrolled in a pregnancy study. The CDR3 sequence: CASSTSGGHNEQFF. The CDR3 nucleotides are TGTGCCAGCAGTACTAGCGGGGGCCACAATGAGCAGTTCTTC.